This T cell receptor (beta chain) was identified during a study of blood T cells in healthy people across ages. Study-level points and caveats: Unsorted PBMC material precluded a definitive naive versus antigen-experienced comparison.

The CDR3 contains 14 residues. J gave up 3 bases and V 7 bases, and 7 bases lay outside the gene matches. The germline V gene encodes CDR1 SQVTM and CDR2 ANQGSEA. Through a sample-barcoded 5' primer and a J-beta primer mix, a second PCR was run for roughly 6 to 12 cycles. Every sample returned 3 million or more CDR3-containing paired-end reads. From the 5' RACE reads, TCRdb called clonotypes with MiXCR, one entry per CDR3 protein. The sample includes about 1,400,000 distinct CDR3 sequences, 45% to 70% of them seen just once. Healthy Russian Caucasian donors spanned ages about 6 to 100 years. A word on this clonotype: No antigen is known for it.

J is TRBJ2-2 and V is TRBV29-1; TRBD1 agrees at 8 bases. The source is a young man in good health. The sample consisted of blood. Here the CDR3 DNA reads TGCAGCGCCGGACAGGGTTTGGACACCGGGGAGCTGTTTTTT. Its protein product is CSAGQGLDTGELFF.